The clone carrying this T cell receptor beta chain appeared a few times. These data belong to a study of human T cells and chemical hapten exposure. Study-wide background: Small differences in pooled library volume mainly drove the variation in TCR yields per sample.

TCRdb re-called the RACE reads through MiXCR, storing one row per CDR3 protein. The sample includes around 380,000 distinct CDR3 sequences, over 5% seen only once; the top ten take roughly 8.2%. As for time point: pre-sensitization, week 0. Treatment here: therapeutic diphenylcyclopropenone sensitization with weekly scalp DPC. Drawing of blood took place ahead of applying each patch test. V lost 5 bases and J lost 0, with 19 bases in between. Germline assignment: CDR1 MDHEN and CDR2 SYDVKM. This CDR3 contains 17 residues. This TCR was recovered from a woman aged 18-30 years with alopecia areata. Some clones in this sample may be carry-over from other donors' samples. Sample: whole blood, taken in connection with sensitization to the hapten diphenylcyclopropenone (DPC). V gene TRBV28 combines with J gene TRBJ2-5, with a weak D call TRBD2 (5 bases). In DNA, the CDR3 is TGTGCCAGCAGTCAACCCTCTGACGGAGGATACCAAGAGACCCAGTACTTC. Translated: CASSQPSDGGYQETQYF. The full variable domain, its missing parts supplied by reference TRBV28 and TRBJ2-5, is DVKVTQSSRYLVKRTGEKVFLECVQDMDHENMFWYRQDPGLGLRLIYFSYDVKMKEKGDIPEGYSVSREKKERFSLILESASTNQTSMYLCASSQPSDGGYQETQYFGPGTRLLVL.